This T cell receptor (beta chain) was retrieved from a study of T cell changes during pregnancy in multiple sclerosis. V lost 1 base and J 4 bases, leaving 11 bases between the germline ends. Germline V gives CDR1 SGHRS, CDR2 YFSETQ. This CDR3 has 15 residues. This table comes from immunoSEQ multiplex PCR, and its TCRdb copy is limited to in-frame clones, with some not included. Seen here are about 55,000 clones, 85% to 90% observed once, and the top ten hold just under 0.6%. This chain links TRBV5-1 with TRBJ1-4; D gene uncertain. This sequence was found in a female donor with multiple sclerosis, enrolled in a pregnancy study. The sequencing used CD4+ T cells from peripheral blood mononuclear cells, collected in the first trimester of pregnancy. CDR3 residues: CASSLNARHNEKLFF. In DNA form, the CDR3 reads TGCGCCAGCAGCTTGAACGCCAGACATAATGAAAAACTGTTTTTT.